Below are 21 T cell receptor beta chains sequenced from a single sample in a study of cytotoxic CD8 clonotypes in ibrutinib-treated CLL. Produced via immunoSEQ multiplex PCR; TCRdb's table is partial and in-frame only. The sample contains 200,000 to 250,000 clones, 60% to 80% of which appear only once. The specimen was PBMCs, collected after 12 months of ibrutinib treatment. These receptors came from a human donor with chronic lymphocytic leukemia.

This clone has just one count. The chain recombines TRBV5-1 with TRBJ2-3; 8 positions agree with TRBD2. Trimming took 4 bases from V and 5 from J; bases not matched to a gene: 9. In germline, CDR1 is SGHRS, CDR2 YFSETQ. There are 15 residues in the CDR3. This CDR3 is CASSPAPAGEDTQYF. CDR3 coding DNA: TGCGCCAGCAGCCCGGCTCCAGCGGGAGAAGATACGCAGTATTTT.

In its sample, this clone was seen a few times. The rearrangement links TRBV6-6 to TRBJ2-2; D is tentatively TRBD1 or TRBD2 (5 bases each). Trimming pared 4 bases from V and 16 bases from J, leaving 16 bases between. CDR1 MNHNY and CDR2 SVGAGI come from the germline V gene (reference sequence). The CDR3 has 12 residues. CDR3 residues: CASSFLPGTEFF. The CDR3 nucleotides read TGTGCCAGCAGTTTCCTGCCCGGGACGGAGTTTTTT.

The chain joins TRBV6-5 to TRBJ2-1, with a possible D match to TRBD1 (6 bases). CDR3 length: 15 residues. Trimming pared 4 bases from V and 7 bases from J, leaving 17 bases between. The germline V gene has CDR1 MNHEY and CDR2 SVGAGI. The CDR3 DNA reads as TGTGCCAGCAGTTTCCTGTTACAGGGAAGGAATGAGCAGTTCTTC. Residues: CASSFLLQGRNEQFF.

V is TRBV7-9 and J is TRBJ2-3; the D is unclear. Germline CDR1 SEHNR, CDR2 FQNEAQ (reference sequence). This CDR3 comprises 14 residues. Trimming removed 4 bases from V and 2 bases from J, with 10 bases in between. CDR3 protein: CASSYGLSTDTQYF. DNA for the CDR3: TGTGCCAGCAGCTACGGGCTGTCCACAGATACGCAGTATTTT.

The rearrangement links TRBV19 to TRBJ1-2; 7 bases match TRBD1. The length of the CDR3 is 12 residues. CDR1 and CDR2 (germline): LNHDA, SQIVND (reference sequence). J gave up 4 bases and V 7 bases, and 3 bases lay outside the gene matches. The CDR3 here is CASTQGRYGYTF. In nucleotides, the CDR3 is TGTGCCAGTACACAGGGGCGCTATGGCTACACCTTC.

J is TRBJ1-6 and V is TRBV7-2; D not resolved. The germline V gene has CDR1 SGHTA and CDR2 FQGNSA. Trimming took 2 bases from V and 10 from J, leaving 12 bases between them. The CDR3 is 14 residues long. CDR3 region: CASSLRDIRSPLHF. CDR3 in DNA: TGTGCCAGCAGCTTACGAGACATTCGATCACCCCTCCACTTT.

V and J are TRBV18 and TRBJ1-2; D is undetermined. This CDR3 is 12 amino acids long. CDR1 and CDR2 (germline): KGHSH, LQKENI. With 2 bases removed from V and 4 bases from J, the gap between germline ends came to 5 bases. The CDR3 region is CASSPGVYGYTF. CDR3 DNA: TGTGCCAGCTCACCAGGGGTCTATGGCTACACCTTC.

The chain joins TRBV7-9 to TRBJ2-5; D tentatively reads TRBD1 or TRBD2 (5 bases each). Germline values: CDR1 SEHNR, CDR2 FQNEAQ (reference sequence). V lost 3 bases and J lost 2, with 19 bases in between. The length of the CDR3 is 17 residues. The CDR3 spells CASSFGVGGRRQETQYF. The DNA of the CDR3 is TGTGCCAGCAGCTTCGGCGTTGGGGGACGGAGACAAGAGACCCAGTACTTC.

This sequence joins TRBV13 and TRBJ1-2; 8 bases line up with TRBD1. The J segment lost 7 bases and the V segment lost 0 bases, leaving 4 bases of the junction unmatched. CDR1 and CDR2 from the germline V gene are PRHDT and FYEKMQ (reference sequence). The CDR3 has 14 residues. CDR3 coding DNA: TGTGCCAGCAGCTTAGGGTCAGGGGGCTTTGGCTACACCTTC. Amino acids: CASSLGSGGFGYTF.

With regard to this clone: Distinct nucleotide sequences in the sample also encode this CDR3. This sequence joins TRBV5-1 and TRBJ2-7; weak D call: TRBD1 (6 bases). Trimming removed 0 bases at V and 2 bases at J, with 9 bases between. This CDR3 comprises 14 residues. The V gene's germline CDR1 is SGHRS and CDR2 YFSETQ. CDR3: CASSLAGQTYEQYF. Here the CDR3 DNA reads TGCGCCAGCAGCTTGGCCGGACAGACCTACGAGCAGTACTTC.

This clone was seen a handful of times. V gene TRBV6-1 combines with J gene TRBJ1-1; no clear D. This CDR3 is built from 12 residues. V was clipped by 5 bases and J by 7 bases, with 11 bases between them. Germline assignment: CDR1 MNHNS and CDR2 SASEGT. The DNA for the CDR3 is TGTGCCAGCAGTTTGACACATATTGAAGCTTTCTTT. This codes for CASSLTHIEAFF.

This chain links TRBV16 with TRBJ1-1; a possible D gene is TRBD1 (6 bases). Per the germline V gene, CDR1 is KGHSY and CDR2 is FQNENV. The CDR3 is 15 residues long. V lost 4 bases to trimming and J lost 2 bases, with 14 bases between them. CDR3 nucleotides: TGTGCCAGCAGCCCAGCGGACAGAACCAACACTGAAGCTTTCTTT. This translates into CASSPADRTNTEAFF.

The CDR3 is CASGGQGVRLLGEKLFF. For the CDR3, the DNA is TGTGCCAGCGGCGGACAGGGTGTGAGGTTGCTGGGTGAAAAACTGTTTTTT. V and J are TRBV6-4 and TRBJ1-4; the match to TRBD1 covers 8 bases. After removal of 8 bases from V and 7 bases from J, the junction contained 18 bases not matched to a gene. Germline values: CDR1 MRHNA, CDR2 SNTAGT. The CDR3 length is 17 residues.

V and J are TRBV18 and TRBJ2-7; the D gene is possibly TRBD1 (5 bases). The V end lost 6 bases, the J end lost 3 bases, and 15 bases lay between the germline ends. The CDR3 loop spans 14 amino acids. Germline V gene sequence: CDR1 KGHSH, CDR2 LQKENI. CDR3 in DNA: TGTGCCAGCTCGCGGAAGGACAACTTCTACGAGCAGTACTTC. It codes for CASSRKDNFYEQYF.

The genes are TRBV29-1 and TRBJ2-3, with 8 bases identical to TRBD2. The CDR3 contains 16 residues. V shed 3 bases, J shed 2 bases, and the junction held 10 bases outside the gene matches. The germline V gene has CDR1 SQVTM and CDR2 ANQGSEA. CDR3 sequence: CSVEGFGGAFTDTQYF. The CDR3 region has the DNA TGCAGCGTTGAGGGATTCGGGGGGGCCTTCACAGATACGCAGTATTTT.

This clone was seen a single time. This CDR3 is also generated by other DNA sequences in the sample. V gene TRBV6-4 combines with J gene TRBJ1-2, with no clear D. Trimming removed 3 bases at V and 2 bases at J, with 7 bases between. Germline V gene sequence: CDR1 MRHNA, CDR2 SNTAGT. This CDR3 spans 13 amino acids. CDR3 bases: TGTGCCAGCAGTGAAGGGCGGAACTATGGCTACACCTTC. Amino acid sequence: CASSEGRNYGYTF.

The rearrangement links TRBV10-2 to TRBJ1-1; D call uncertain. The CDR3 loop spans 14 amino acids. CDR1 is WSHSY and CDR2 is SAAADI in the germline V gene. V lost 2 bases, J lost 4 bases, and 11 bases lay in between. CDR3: CASSEGGKGTEAFF. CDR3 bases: TGCGCCAGCAGTGAGGGAGGGAAGGGCACTGAAGCTTTCTTT.

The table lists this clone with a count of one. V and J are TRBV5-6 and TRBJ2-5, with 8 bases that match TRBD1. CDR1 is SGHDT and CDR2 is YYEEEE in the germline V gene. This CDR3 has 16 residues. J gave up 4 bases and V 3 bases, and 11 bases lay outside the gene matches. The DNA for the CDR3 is TGTGCCAGCAGCTCCTACGGACAGGGTGGTCGAGAGACCCAGTACTTC. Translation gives CASSSYGQGGRETQYF.

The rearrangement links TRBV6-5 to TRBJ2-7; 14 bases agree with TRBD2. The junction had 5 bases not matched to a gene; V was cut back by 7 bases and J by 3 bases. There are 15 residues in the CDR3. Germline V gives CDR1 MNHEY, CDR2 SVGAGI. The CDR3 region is CASKGLAGANYEQYF. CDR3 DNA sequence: TGTGCCAGCAAGGGACTAGCGGGAGCCAACTACGAGCAGTACTTC.

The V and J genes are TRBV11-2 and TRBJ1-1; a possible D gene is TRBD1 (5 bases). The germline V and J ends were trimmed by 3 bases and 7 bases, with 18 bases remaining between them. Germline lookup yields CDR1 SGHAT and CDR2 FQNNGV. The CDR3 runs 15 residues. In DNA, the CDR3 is TGTGCCAGCAGCTTGATTCAGGGTCTCGGGAGTGAAGCTTTCTTT. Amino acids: CASSLIQGLGSEAFF. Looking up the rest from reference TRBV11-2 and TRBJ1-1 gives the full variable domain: EAGVAQSPRYKIIEKRQSVAFWCNPISGHATLYWYQQILGQGPKLLIQFQNNGVVDDSQLPKDRFSAERLKGVDSTLKIQPAKLEDSAVYLCASSLIQGLGSEAFFGQGTRLTVV.

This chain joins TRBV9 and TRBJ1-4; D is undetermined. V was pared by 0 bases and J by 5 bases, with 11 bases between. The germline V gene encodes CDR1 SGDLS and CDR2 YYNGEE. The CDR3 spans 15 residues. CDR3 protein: CASSVEGHGNEKLFF. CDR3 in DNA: TGTGCCAGCAGCGTAGAGGGCCACGGCAATGAAAAACTGTTTTTT.